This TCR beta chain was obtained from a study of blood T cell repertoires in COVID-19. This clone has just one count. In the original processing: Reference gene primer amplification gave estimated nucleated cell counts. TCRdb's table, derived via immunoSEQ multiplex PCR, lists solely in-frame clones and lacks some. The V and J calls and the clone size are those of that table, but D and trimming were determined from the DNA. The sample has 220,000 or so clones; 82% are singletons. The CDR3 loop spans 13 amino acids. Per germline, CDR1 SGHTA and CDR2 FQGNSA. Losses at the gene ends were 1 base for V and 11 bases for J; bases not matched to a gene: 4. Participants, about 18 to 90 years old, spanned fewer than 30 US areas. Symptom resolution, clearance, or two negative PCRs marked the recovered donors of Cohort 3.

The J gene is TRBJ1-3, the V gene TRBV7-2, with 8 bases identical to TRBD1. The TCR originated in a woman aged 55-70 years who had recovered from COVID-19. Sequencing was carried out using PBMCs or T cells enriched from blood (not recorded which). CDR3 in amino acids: CASSLGQGSAIYF. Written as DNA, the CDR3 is TGTGCCAGCAGCTTAGGACAGGGGAGCGCCATATATTTT.